The 20 T cell receptor beta chains below were found in one sample sequenced in a study of blood T cell repertoires in COVID-19. Generated by immunoSEQ multiplex PCR, the TCRdb table keeps only in-frame clones and is missing some. The sample yields about 300,000 clones, around 87% seen once. The sample consisted of peripheral blood. Receptors originate from a man between 65 and 85 years old with acute or convalescent COVID-19.

The chain uses TRBV2 and TRBJ1-5; D is ambiguous. The CDR3 consists of 12 residues. V lost 8 bases to trimming and J lost 2 bases, with 7 bases between them. The germline gives CDR1 SNHLY, CDR2 FYNNEI. Written as DNA, the CDR3 is TGTGCCAGCGAGGGTGGCAATCAGCCCCAGCATTTT. It encodes CASEGGNQPQHF.

This clone has just one count. As DNA, the CDR3 is TGTGCCAGCAGCGTAGTTCCGGGGGGAAACACAGATACGCAGTATTTT. This encodes CASSVVPGGNTDTQYF. The J gene is TRBJ2-3, the V gene TRBV9; 7 bases line up with TRBD2. This CDR3 is built from 16 residues. Germline V gives CDR1 SGDLS, CDR2 YYNGEE. With V trimmed by 0 bases and J by 2 bases, 6 bases remained unmatched.

The chain combines TRBV14 with TRBJ1-6; D unclear. V was shortened by 4 bases and J by 7 bases, with 11 bases between the two germline ends. Per the germline V gene, CDR1 is SGHDN and CDR2 is FVKESK. The length of the CDR3 is 14 residues. DNA for the CDR3: TGTGCCAGCAGCCTTGTTGGAGGCAATTCACCCCTCCACTTT. Its translation is CASSLVGGNSPLHF.

The CDR3 loop is CSASVGVAKNIQYF. The CDR3 DNA is TGCAGTGCTAGTGTAGGGGTAGCCAAAAACATTCAGTACTTC. The V call is TRBV20-1, the J call TRBJ2-4; TRBD1 might be the D (5 bases). V was cut by 3 bases and J by 0 bases, with 9 bases left in between. The CDR3 runs 14 residues. Per germline, CDR1 DFQATT and CDR2 SNEGSKA (reference sequence).

This chain uses TRBV9 with TRBJ1-2; D may be TRBD1 (5 bases). Germline V lookup: CDR1 SGDLS, CDR2 YYNGEE. V was shortened by 0 bases and J by 4 bases, with 10 bases between the two germline ends. CDR3 size: 14 residues. In nucleotides, the CDR3 is TGTGCCAGCAGCGTAGATGGGGCAGGCTATGGCTACACCTTC. It translates to CASSVDGAGYGYTF.

This chain connects TRBV9 to TRBJ2-2, with 12 positions matching TRBD1. Trimming at V came to 4 bases and at J to 6 bases, leaving 7 bases not matched to a gene. This CDR3 is built from 16 residues. Germline V gene data show CDR1 as SGDLS and CDR2 as YYNGEE. DNA of the CDR3: TGTGCCAGCAGCCCGGGACAGGGGGCGCTCGCCGGGGAGCTGTTTTTT. It yields the protein CASSPGQGALAGELFF.

The rearrangement joins TRBV2 to TRBJ1-1; 7 bases map to TRBD1. Looked up from germline, CDR1 is SNHLY and CDR2 is FYNNEI. The CDR3 consists of 14 residues. The J segment lost 0 bases and the V segment lost 5 bases, leaving 3 bases of the junction unmatched. The chain's CDR3 is CASSRGQLNTEAFF. In DNA form, the CDR3 reads TGTGCCAGCAGTAGGGGACAGTTGAACACTGAAGCTTTCTTT.

The chain recombines TRBV6-6 with TRBJ2-1; perhaps TRBD1 as D (7 bases). This CDR3 contains 16 residues. Germline V gene sequence: CDR1 MNHNY, CDR2 SVGAGI (reference sequence). The germline V and J ends were trimmed by 5 bases and 8 bases, with 22 bases remaining between them. In DNA form, the CDR3 reads TGTGCCAGCAGTCCTTCTCCAGGGGGGATTTCTTATGAGCAGTTCTTC. Its translation is CASSPSPGGISYEQFF.

This rearrangement joins TRBV2 to TRBJ1-6; D is possibly TRBD1 (6 bases). Per germline, CDR1 SNHLY and CDR2 FYNNEI. The V and J ends lost 3 bases and 9 bases respectively, with 15 bases between them. This CDR3 spans 15 amino acids. The CDR3 DNA follows: TGTGCCAGCAGTGATGGGGGCATGGGTGGTTCACCCCTCCACTTT. This sequence encodes CASSDGGMGGSPLHF.

This chain links TRBV28 with TRBJ2-1, with D possibly TRBD2 on 6 matching bases. Deletions cut 2 bases from V and 4 bases from J, with 12 bases between. In germline, CDR1 is MDHEN, CDR2 SYDVKM. This CDR3 comprises 15 residues. CDR3 amino acids: CASSLTGLHYNEQFF. DNA of the CDR3: TGTGCCAGCAGTTTAACAGGACTACATTACAATGAGCAGTTCTTC.

The chain has TRBV10-3 and TRBJ2-7; TRBD2 aligns across 15 bases. Trimming took 4 bases from V and 6 from J; bases not matched to a gene: 4. Germline V gene data show CDR1 as ENHRY and CDR2 as SYGVKD. CDR3 length equals 15 residues. CDR3 residues: CAISGTSGRASEQYF. CDR3 bases: TGTGCCATCAGTGGGACTAGCGGGAGGGCCTCCGAGCAGTACTTC.

This clone turned up a few times. The V gene is TRBV7-8, the J gene TRBJ1-2; TRBD1 might be the D (5 bases). The CDR3 consists of 14 residues. V was shortened by 1 base and J by 5 bases, with 11 bases between the two germline ends. CDR1 and CDR2 from the germline V gene are SGHVS and FQNEAQ. The DNA of the CDR3 is TGTGCCAGCAGCTTAGGAGGCAGGGCGTATGGCTACACCTTC. Its protein product is CASSLGGRAYGYTF.

The chain employs TRBV24-1 and TRBJ2-3; a possible D gene is TRBD2 (5 bases). The germline V gene has CDR1 KGHDR and CDR2 SFDVKD. The CDR3 consists of 14 residues. Trimming pared 3 bases from V and 3 bases from J, leaving 9 bases between. The CDR3 reads CATSDAAETDTQYF. The DNA of the CDR3 is TGTGCCACCAGTGATGCAGCGGAAACAGATACGCAGTATTTT.

As regards this clone: Other nucleotide sequences in the sample specify the same CDR3. The rearrangement uses TRBV18 and TRBJ1-5; a weak D match, TRBD1 (6 bases). Germline CDR1 is KGHSH and CDR2 is LQKENI. The CDR3 sequence is 13 residues long. V was trimmed by 2 bases and J by 6 bases, leaving 8 bases between them. The CDR3 loop is CASSPGGGQPQHF. The CDR3 bases are TGTGCCAGCTCACCAGGGGGCGGTCAGCCCCAGCATTTT.

Worth noting for this clone: Compared with germline, one end of the junction differs, possibly owing to a read error. The rearrangement links TRBV7-2 to TRBJ1-2; the D is unclear. CDR1 is SGHTA, CDR2 FQGNSA, per germline. This CDR3 is 14 amino acids long. The CDR3 bases are TGTGCCAGCAGCTTAGCGACCGAGAACTACGGCTACACCTTC. Residues: CASSLATENYGYTF.

This clone was found a few times. The chain recombines TRBV10-3 with TRBJ2-7; D is perhaps TRBD1 (5 bases). CDR3 length: 14 residues. Trimming removed 2 bases at V and 4 bases at J, with 12 bases between. Germline CDR1 is ENHRY and CDR2 is SYGVKD. The CDR3 is CAISEGWGGYEQYF. For the CDR3, the DNA is TGTGCCATCAGTGAGGGGTGGGGCGGTTACGAGCAGTACTTC.

V is TRBV9 and J is TRBJ1-5, with unresolved D. This CDR3 region has 13 residues. Germline CDR1 SGDLS, CDR2 YYNGEE. V lost 0 bases and J 7 bases, leaving 8 bases between the germline ends. The CDR3 spells CASSVAGRQPQHF. CDR3 in DNA: TGTGCCAGCAGCGTAGCTGGCCGCCAGCCCCAGCATTTT.

The V call is TRBV3-1 (or the pseudogene TRBV3-2), the J call TRBJ2-3, with 9 bases that match TRBD1. Germline CDR1 and CDR2: LGHDT and YNNKEL (reference sequence). The CDR3 sequence is 15 residues long. V lost 4 bases to trimming and J lost 1 base; unmatched junction nucleotides: 3. The CDR3 coding sequence is TGTGCCAGCAGCCGACAGGGGGGAGGCACAGATACGCAGTATTTT. This translates into CASSRQGGGTDTQYF.

J is TRBJ2-5 and V is TRBV18, with 9 bases aligning to TRBD1. CDR1 and CDR2 from the germline V gene are KGHSH and LQKENI. Trimming at V came to 0 bases and at J to 5 bases, leaving 4 bases not matched to a gene. The length of the CDR3 is 15 residues. CDR3 coding DNA: TGTGCCAGCTCACCACCACAGGGGGCAGGCGAGACCCAGTACTTC. Translating gives CASSPPQGAGETQYF.

The chain recombines TRBV3-1 (or the pseudogene TRBV3-2) with TRBJ2-7, with a possible D match to TRBD2 (6 bases). This CDR3 is built from 11 residues. Deletions cut 3 bases from V and 8 bases from J, with 8 bases between. CDR1 is LGHDT and CDR2 is YNNKEL in the germline V gene (reference sequence). CDR3 DNA: TGTGCCAGCAGCCAGCTAGCGAAGCAGTACTTC. It encodes CASSQLAKQYF.